This paragraph reports one T cell receptor beta chain. The antigen is not known. Compared with germline, one end of the junction differs, possibly owing to a read error. These data belong to a study of blood T cells in healthy people across ages. Whole-study results and caveats: Per million T cells, TCR beta diversity dropped about linearly as age rose.

CDR1 is MNHEY and CDR2 is SVGAGI in the germline V gene. The CDR3 length is 15 residues. Healthy Caucasians from Russia aged roughly 6 to 90 served as donors. A J-beta primer mix and a sample-barcoded 5' primer were used in a second PCR of roughly 6 to 12 cycles. MiXCR, run by TCRdb on the 5' RACE reads, gives a single entry per CDR3 protein. The repertoire holds about 640,000 distinct CDR3 sequences, with roughly 50% as singletons. The receptor's source is a man aged 55-75 years in good health. The genes are TRBV6-5 and TRBJ1-1; D not resolved. Sequenced sample: blood. CDR3 protein: CARRRVRNMNTEAFF. DNA of the CDR3: TGTGCCCGCAGACGGGTTAGAAATATGAACACTGAAGCTTTCTTT.